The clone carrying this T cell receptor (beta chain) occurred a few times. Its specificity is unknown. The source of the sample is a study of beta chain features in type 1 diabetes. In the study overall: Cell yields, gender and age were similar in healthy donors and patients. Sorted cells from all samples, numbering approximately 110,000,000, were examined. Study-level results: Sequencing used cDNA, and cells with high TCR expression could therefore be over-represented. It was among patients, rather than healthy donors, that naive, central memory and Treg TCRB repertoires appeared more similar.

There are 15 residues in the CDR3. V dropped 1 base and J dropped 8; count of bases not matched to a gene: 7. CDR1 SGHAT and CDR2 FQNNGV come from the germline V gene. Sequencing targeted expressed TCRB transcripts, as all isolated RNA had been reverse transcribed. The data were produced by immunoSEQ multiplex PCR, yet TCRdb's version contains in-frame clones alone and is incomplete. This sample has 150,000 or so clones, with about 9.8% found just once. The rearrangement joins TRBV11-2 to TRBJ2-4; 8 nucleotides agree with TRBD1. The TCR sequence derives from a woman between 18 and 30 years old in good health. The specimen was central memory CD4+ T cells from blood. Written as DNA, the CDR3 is TGTGCCAGCAGCTTAGTTCAGGGGGCCTTGGACATTCAGTACTTC. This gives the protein CASSLVQGALDIQYF.